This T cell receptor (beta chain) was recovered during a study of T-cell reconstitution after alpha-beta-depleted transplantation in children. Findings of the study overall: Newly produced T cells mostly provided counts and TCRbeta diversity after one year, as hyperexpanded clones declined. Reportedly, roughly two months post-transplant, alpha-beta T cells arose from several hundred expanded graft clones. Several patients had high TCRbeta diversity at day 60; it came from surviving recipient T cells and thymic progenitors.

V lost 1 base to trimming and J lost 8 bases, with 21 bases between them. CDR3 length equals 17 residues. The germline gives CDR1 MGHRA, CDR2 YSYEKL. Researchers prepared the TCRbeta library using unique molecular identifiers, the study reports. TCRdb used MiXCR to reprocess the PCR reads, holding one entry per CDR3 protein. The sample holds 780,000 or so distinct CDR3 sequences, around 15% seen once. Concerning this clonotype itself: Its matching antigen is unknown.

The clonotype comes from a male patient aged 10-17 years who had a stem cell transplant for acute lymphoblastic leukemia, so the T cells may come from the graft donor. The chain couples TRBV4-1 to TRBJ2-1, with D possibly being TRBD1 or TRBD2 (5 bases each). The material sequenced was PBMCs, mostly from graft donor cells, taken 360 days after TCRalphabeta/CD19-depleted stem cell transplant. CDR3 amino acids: CASSQGGTSIPVDEQFF. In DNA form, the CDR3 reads TGCGCCAGCAGCCAAGGTGGGACGTCTATTCCGGTTGATGAGCAGTTCTTC.